Here is one T cell receptor beta chain with its context. Its target is not known. These data originate in a study of T cells in Graves' hyperthyroidism and ophthalmopathy. Study-wide results and caveats: Peripheral blood also featured most of the thyroid clonotypes expanded above 0.001. From stable hyperthyroidism, ophthalmopathy was separated by a 13 V-J model.

TCR beta CDR3 regions were amplified from RNA transcripts. In the first-round RT-PCR of the TCR CDR3, the HTBI primer set was used. TCRdb redid the calling of the multiplex PCR reads with MiXCR, one entry per CDR3 protein. Of 550,000 to 850,000 distinct CDR3 sequences listed, roughly a sixth are singletons. V trimming: 6 bases; J trimming: 7 bases; junction bases outside the gene matches: 9. CDR1 and CDR2 (germline): DFQATT, SNEGSKA (reference sequence). The CDR3 runs to 14 residues. Patients between 18 and 65 years old had hyperthyroidism, newly diagnosed and lasting under 2 months. Predating any ophthalmopathy symptoms, the blood sample was taken at first hyperthyroidism diagnosis.

The sequenced material came from blood. The sequence derives from a woman in her fifties or sixties with Graves' hyperthyroidism that later progressed to Graves' ophthalmopathy. This sequence joins TRBV20-1 and TRBJ1-6; 7 nucleotides match TRBD1. In DNA, the CDR3 is TGCAGTGCCTCCCCGGGACAGTACAATTCACCCCTCCACTTT. Encoded protein: CSASPGQYNSPLHF.